The TCR beta chain described here comes from a study of blood T cell repertoires in COVID-19. Looking at the study overall: Acute-phase and convalescent COVID-19 samples originated in the United States, Italy and Spain. PBMCs, B-cell-depleted T cells, or T cells provided the cDNA or gDNA that made up the material.

In the original analysis: Reference gene primer amplification gave nucleated cell count estimates. Sequencing was performed with immunoSEQ multiplex PCR; in TCRdb, only in-frame clones are kept and a portion is missing. The DNA gave D and trimming, while V, J and clone size come from that table. The sample contains tens of thousands of clones, 91% of which appear only once. The CDR3 runs 16 residues. V gave up 4 bases and J gave up 6 bases; unmatched junction bases: 14. Germline lookup yields CDR1 SGHKS and CDR2 YYEKEE (reference sequence). The receptor's source is a woman aged 45-60 years in a cohort sampled during active COVID-19. The rearrangement joins TRBV5-5 to TRBJ2-7; 9 bases agree with TRBD1. Sequencing was done on a sample of peripheral blood. The CDR3 loop is CASSTGTGRLSGEQYF. CDR3 DNA: TGTGCCAGCAGCACCGGGACAGGGAGATTATCGGGCGAGCAGTACTTC.